This T cell receptor (beta chain) was retrieved from a study of spatial heterogeneity in lung cancer. About the research overall: Sequences of the beta chain were consistently detected in greater numbers than alpha-chain sequences. Within raw reads, each unique TCR and UMI combination appeared on average more than ten times.

This clonotype was observed a handful of times. This sample's time point: sample taken at primary tumor resection. Samples came from roughly 70 TRACERx patients with untreated early-stage lung cancer. The authors sequenced whole RNA from tumor, nontumor lung or frozen PBMC without sorting. In TCRdb, the 5' RACE reads were re-called with MiXCR into one record per CDR3 protein. Of about 1,200 distinct CDR3 sequences in the sample, roughly 26% were seen once. CDR1 is MDHEN and CDR2 is SYDVKM in the germline V gene. This CDR3 comprises 13 residues. With 3 bases removed from V and 4 bases from J, the gap between germline ends came to 9 bases.

V and J are TRBV28 and TRBJ2-5; D is uncertain. The source material was normal lung tissue next to the tumor, sampled at surgery. The sequence was collected from a female donor with early-stage non-small cell lung cancer. In nucleotides, the CDR3 is TGTGCCAGCAGTTTCGACCCCCGAGAGACCCAGTACTTC. Residues: CASSFDPRETQYF.